The entry below describes one T cell receptor (beta chain). Repertoires were generated with immunoSEQ multiplex PCR, while TCRdb's copy carries only in-frame clones and drops some. The table has 350,000 to 400,000 clones, about nine tenths seen once. This entry belongs to a study of Ad26.COV2.S vaccination and SARS-CoV-2 variants. Deletions cut 0 bases from V and 7 bases from J, with 14 bases between. The CDR3 consists of 14 residues. Germline assignment: CDR1 GTSNPN and CDR2 SVGIG (reference sequence). The treatment was: around 19 received Ad26.COV2.S at low or high dose, single or two shots; about 5 received placebo; per-sample allocation not given. Collection of samples fell on day 63 after the first vaccine or placebo injection.

The clonotype was recovered from a person aged 18 to 65 who received the Ad26.COV2.S COVID-19 vaccine or a placebo. The material was peripheral blood, obtained in a trial of Ad26.COV2.S vaccine versus placebo. This chain joins TRBV30 and TRBJ2-3, with D perhaps assigned TRBD1 or TRBD2 (6 bases each). CDR3 amino acids: CAWSVLGGLNTQYF. DNA for the CDR3: TGTGCCTGGAGTGTACTGGGGGGCCTAAATACGCAGTATTTT.